This T cell receptor (beta chain) was captured in a study of OX40 agonist ivuxolimab in advanced cancers. The repertoire was sequenced with immunoSEQ multiplex PCR; TCRdb's copy has only in-frame clones and lacks some. The table shows some 47,000 clones, with approximately 80% occurring only once. Cycle 7 day 1, cycle 4 day 1, and baseline were the timepoints at which blood was sampled. V lost 4 bases to trimming and J lost 3 bases, with 17 bases between them. Looked up from germline, CDR1 is SGDLS and CDR2 is YYNGEE. The CDR3 has 16 amino acids. The specimen was CD4+ or CD8+ T cells sorted from blood, collected in a trial of the OX40 agonist ivuxolimab. The TCR was taken from an adult with an advanced solid tumor such as melanoma, head and neck, liver or kidney cancer. J is TRBJ2-1 and V is TRBV9; TRBD2 is a possible D gene (6 bases). CDR3 coding DNA: TGTGCCAGCAGCCCCCGACAGCGGGCGGACTACAATGAGCAGTTCTTC. As protein: CASSPRQRADYNEQFF.